This T cell receptor beta chain was recovered during a study of post-analysis software for immune sequencing data. Study-wide context: Relapsing-remitting, secondary progressive and progressive-relapsing multiple sclerosis were all included among the disease courses.

The CDR3 loop spans 14 amino acids. The germline V gene encodes CDR1 ENHRY and CDR2 SYGVKD. TCR beta cDNA libraries had unique molecular identifiers. Each sample of roughly 0.85 to 11 million input T cells yielded around 500,000 cDNA molecules, so each molecule approximated one T cell. In TCRdb, the PCR reads were re-called with MiXCR into one record per CDR3 protein. The sample has about 500,000 distinct CDR3 sequences, under 55% seen once. Remarks on this clonotype: The antigen is not known.

The study, taken as a whole, reports: Multiple sclerosis was associated with a significant reduction in normalized Chao1 diversity relative to controls. When patients were compared with controls, a handful of TRBV segments were more frequent, TRBV5-6, TRBV5-1 and TRBV20-1 among them.

Material: blood. V gene TRBV10-3 combines with J gene TRBJ2-5; 10 bases are shared with TRBD1. Judging by the DNA end, TRBJ2-7 fits better; the J call may be wrong. The clonotype comes from a girl aged 5-17 years with multiple sclerosis. Here the CDR3 reads CAISGQGGGYEQYF. The CDR3 nucleotides are TGTGCCATCAGCGGACAGGGGGGGGGATACGAGCAGTACTTC.